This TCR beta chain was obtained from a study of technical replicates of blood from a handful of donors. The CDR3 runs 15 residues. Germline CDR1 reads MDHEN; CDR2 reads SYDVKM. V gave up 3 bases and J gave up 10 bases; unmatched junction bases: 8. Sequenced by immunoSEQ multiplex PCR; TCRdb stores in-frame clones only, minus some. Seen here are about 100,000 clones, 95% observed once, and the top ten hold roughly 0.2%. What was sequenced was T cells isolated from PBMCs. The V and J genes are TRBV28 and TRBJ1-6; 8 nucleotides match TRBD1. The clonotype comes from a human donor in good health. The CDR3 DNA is TGTGCCAGCAGTTTGTCCGGACAGGGACGCTCACCCCTCCACTTT. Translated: CASSLSGQGRSPLHF.